This TCR beta chain emerged from a study of STAT5B mutations in CD4+ large granular lymphocyte leukemia. Overall study: The CDR3 'QG' motif was associated with a particular HLA allele among healthy donors.

The germline V gene has CDR1 SGHNT and CDR2 YYREEE (reference sequence). This CDR3 contains 15 residues. V gave up 0 bases and J gave up 0 bases, with 9 bases separating them. Healthy controls were blood donor buffy coats. Measured with immunoSEQ multiplex PCR; TCRdb has only the in-frame clones, and not every one. Among tens of thousands of clones, roughly 83% were seen once, and the ten largest hold under 0.4%. The sample consisted of CD4+ T cells from blood buffy coats. The chain has TRBV5-4 and TRBJ1-1; D gene unclear. The sequence was collected from a human donor in good health. The CDR3 nucleotides are TGTGCCAGCAGCTTGGTGCAAACCTTGAACACTGAAGCTTTCTTT. Its translation is CASSLVQTLNTEAFF.